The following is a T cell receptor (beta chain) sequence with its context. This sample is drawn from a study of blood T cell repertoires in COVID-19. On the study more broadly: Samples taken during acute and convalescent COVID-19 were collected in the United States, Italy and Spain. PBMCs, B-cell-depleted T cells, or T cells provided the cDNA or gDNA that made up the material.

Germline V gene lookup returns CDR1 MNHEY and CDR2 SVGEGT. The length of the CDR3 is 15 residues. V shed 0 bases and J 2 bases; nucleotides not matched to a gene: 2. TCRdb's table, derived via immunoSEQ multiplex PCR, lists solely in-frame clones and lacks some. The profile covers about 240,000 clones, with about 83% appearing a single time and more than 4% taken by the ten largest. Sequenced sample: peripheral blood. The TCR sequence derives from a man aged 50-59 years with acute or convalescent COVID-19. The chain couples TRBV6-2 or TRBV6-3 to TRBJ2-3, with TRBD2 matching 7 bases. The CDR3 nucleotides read TGTGCCAGCAGTTACTCGGCGGGGGACACAGATACGCAGTATTTT. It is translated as CASSYSAGDTDTQYF.